A single sample is the source of the 12 T cell receptor beta chains below, sequenced in a study of post-analysis software for immune sequencing data. Their recognized antigens are unknown. General observations from the study: Comparison of patients with controls showed about 5 TRBV segments more frequent in patients, TRBV5-6, TRBV5-1 and TRBV20-1 among them.

Prepared TCR beta cDNA libraries contained unique molecular identifiers. One entry per CDR3 protein, called by TCRdb with MiXCR from the PCR reads. The profile covers roughly 600,000 distinct CDR3 sequences, with roughly 46% appearing a single time and under 2% taken by the ten largest. The sample comprised blood. Source of these receptors: a girl aged 10-17 years with multiple sclerosis.

This clonotype came up a few times. This rearrangement joins TRBV6-6 to TRBJ1-4; D might be TRBD1 (5 bases). V was clipped by 7 bases and J by 0 bases, with 12 bases between them. Germline loops: CDR1 MNHNY, CDR2 SVGAGI (reference sequence). This CDR3 contains 15 residues. In DNA, the CDR3 is TGTGCCAGCATCTCGACAGCAGCAACTAATGAAAAACTGTTTTTT. Protein: CASISTAATNEKLFF.

V is TRBV12-3 or TRBV12-4 and J is TRBJ2-7, with D perhaps matching TRBD1 (5 bases). The DNA end lines up better with TRBJ2-5; the J call may be wrong. This CDR3 is built from 16 residues. For the CDR3, the DNA is TGTGCCAGCAGTTTTTTTGTAGTGGCAGGGCACGAGACCCAGTACTTC. This codes for CASSFFVVAGHETQYF.

This clonotype was detected many times. The gene calls are TRBV5-1 and TRBJ2-1; the D gene is possibly TRBD2 (7 bases). The CDR3 consists of 14 residues. Between the trimmed V and J ends, which lost 4 bases and 1 base, there was a span of 9 bases. Germline V CDR1 and CDR2: SGHRS, YFSETQ. The CDR3 loop reads CASSRGGSYNEQFF. For the CDR3, the DNA is TGCGCCAGCAGCAGGGGGGGTTCCTACAATGAGCAGTTCTTC. The whole variable domain, filled in from reference TRBV5-1 and TRBJ2-1, reads KAGVTQTPRYLIKTRGQQVTLSCSPISGHRSVSWYQQTPGQGLQFLFEYFSETQRNKGNFPGRFSGRQFSNSRSEMNVSTLELGDSALYLCASSRGGSYNEQFFGPGTRLTVL.

This clonotype has just one count. The V and J genes are TRBV20-1 and TRBJ2-7; TRBD2 agrees at 10 bases. Germline CDR1 reads DFQATT; CDR2 reads SNEGSKA (reference sequence). There are 14 residues in the CDR3. Losses at the gene ends were 6 bases for V and 3 bases for J; bases not matched to a gene: 8. The CDR3 loop reads CSASELAGDYEQYF. CDR3 DNA: TGCAGTGCCAGTGAGCTAGCGGGGGACTACGAGCAGTACTTC.

The chain uses TRBV4-1 and TRBJ2-1; the match to TRBD2 covers 7 bases. Trimming removed 3 bases from V and 0 bases from J; junction bases left unmatched: 2. Germline values: CDR1 MGHRA, CDR2 YSYEKL. The length of the CDR3 is 15 residues. The CDR3 sequence: CASSHPGGSYNEQFF. CDR3 in DNA: TGCGCCAGCAGCCATCCGGGGGGCTCCTACAATGAGCAGTTCTTC.

The gene calls are TRBV11-2 and TRBJ1-6; the D is unclear. The CDR3 spans 14 residues. Germline V gene data show CDR1 as SGHAT and CDR2 as FQNNGV. V dropped 5 bases and J dropped 9 bases, with 14 bases sitting between them. This CDR3 reads CASSKYPPGSPLHF. CDR3 DNA: TGTGCCAGCAGCAAATACCCCCCTGGTTCACCCCTCCACTTT.

The rearrangement links TRBV5-1 to TRBJ1-1; unclear D gene. The V end was cut by 7 bases, the J end by 0 bases, with 16 bases between. The germline gives CDR1 SGHRS, CDR2 YFSETQ. The CDR3 spans 15 residues. DNA for the CDR3: TGCGCCAGCTTCAATGTTGAGGAACTGAACACTGAAGCTTTCTTT. This codes for CASFNVEELNTEAFF.

This clonotype was counted between two and nine times. The genes are TRBV7-3 and TRBJ1-1, with unresolved D. Trimming cost V 2 bases and J 5 bases, with 12 bases left between them. Germline CDR1 and CDR2: SGHTA and FQGTGA. This CDR3 region has 14 residues. The CDR3 sequence is CASSLDRDSTEAFF. DNA of the CDR3: TGTGCCAGCAGCTTAGACCGGGATTCGACTGAAGCTTTCTTT.

Only a few counts were recorded for this clonotype. This CDR3 reads CSARGLAGKETQYF. The CDR3, as DNA: TGCAGTGCTAGAGGTTTAGCGGGGAAAGAGACCCAGTACTTC. The chain is built from TRBV20-1 and TRBJ2-5; TRBD2 aligns across 8 bases. The V gene's germline CDR1 is DFQATT and CDR2 SNEGSKA (reference sequence). V was clipped by 1 base and J by 3 bases; unmatched bases: 4. The CDR3 length is 14 residues.

V and J are TRBV12-3 or TRBV12-4 and TRBJ2-7; 7 bases align to TRBD2. Losses at the gene ends were 3 bases for V and 3 bases for J; bases not matched to a gene: 8. There are 15 residues in the CDR3. Here the CDR3 DNA reads TGTGCCAGCAGTTTGAGGGCTAGCGGCGACTACGAGCAGTACTTC. It is translated as CASSLRASGDYEQYF.

The rearrangement joins TRBV5-1 to TRBJ2-5; 7 bases line up with TRBD1. This CDR3 region has 15 residues. V was clipped by 5 bases and J by 4 bases; unmatched bases: 11. CDR1 is SGHRS, CDR2 YFSETQ, per germline. CDR3 residues: CASRLSYRQGETQYF. The CDR3 DNA reads as TGCGCCAGCAGGCTAAGTTACCGACAGGGAGAGACCCAGTACTTC.

V usage is TRBV3-1 and J usage is TRBJ1-5; perhaps TRBD1 as D (6 bases). CDR1 and CDR2 (germline): LGHDT, YNNKEL (reference sequence). V shed 3 bases and J shed 4 bases, with 13 bases lying between them. CDR3 size: 15 residues. DNA of the CDR3: TGTGCCAGCAGCCAGGCAGGGGCCTATAATCAGCCCCAGCATTTT. This translates into CASSQAGAYNQPQHF.